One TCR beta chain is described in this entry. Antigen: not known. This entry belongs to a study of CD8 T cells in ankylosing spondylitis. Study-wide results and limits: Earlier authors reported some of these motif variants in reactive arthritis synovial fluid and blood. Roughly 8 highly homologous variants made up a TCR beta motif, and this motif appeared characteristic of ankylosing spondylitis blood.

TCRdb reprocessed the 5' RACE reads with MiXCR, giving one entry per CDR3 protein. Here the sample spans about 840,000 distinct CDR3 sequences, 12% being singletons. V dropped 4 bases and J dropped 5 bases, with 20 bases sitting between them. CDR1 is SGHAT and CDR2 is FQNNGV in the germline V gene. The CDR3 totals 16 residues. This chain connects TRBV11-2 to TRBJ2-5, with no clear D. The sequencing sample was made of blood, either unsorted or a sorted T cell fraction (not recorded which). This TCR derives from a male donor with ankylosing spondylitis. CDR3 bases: TGTGCCAGCAGCTCCAGACACCGTACCACCGGGGAGACCCAGTACTTC. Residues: CASSSRHRTTGETQYF. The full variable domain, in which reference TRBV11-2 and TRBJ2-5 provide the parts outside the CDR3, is EAGVAQSPRYKIIEKRQSVAFWCNPISGHATLYWYQQILGQGPKLLIQFQNNGVVDDSQLPKDRFSAERLKGVDSTLKIQPAKLEDSAVYLCASSSRHRTTGETQYFGPGTRLLVL.